This T cell receptor beta chain was identified in a study of shared clonotypes between healthy human individuals. At the level of the study: A donor's plate count was three for CD4 naive and three for CD4 memory; CD8 naive had two and CD8 memory one. Study results and caveats: The genetic and exposure-history diversity represented was limited by few donors.

The CDR3 has 16 residues. Germline V CDR1 and CDR2: SEHNR, FQNEAQ (reference sequence). Losses at the gene ends were 5 bases for V and 7 bases for J; bases not matched to a gene: 15. Regarding this clone: Its antigen is as yet unknown.

Clones were read by immunoSEQ multiplex PCR, and TCRdb kept only the in-frame ones, dropping some. Counted here are approximately 2.5 million clones, 93% occurring once; the ten biggest clones make up approximately 0.36%. This chain connects TRBV7-9 to TRBJ1-2; TRBD1 agrees at 8 bases. This clonotype originated in a man aged 18 to 30 in good health. Some clones in this sample may be carry-over from other donors' samples. The sample taken for sequencing was naive CD4+ T cells from PBMCs. The subset here: CD45RA+ positively selected. The CDR3 coding sequence is TGTGCCAGCAGCGTCTCACTGGACAGGGAGGTTTTTGGCTACACCTTC. Encoded protein: CASSVSLDREVFGYTF.